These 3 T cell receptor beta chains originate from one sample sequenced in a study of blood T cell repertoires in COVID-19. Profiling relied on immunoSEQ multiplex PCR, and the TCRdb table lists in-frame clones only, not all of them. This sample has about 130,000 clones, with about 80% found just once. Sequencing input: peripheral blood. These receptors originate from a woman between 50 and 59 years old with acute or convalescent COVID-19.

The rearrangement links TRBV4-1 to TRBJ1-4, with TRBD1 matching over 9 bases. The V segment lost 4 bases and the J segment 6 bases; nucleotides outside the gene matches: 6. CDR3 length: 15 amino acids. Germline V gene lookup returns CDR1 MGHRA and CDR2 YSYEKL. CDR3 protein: CASSRAGTGYEKLFF. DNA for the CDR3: TGCGCCAGCAGCCGAGCCGGGACAGGGTATGAAAAACTGTTTTTT.

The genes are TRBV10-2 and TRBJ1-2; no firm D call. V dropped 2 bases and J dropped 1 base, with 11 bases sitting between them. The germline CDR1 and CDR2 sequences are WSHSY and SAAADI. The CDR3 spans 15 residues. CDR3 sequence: CASSERPGINYGYTF. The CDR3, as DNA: TGCGCCAGCAGTGAGAGGCCAGGAATTAACTATGGCTACACCTTC.

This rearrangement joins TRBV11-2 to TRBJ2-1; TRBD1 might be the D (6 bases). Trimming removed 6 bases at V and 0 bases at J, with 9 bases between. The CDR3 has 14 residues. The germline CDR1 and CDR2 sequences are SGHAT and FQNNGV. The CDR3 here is CASRQGSSYNEQFF. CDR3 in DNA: TGTGCCAGCAGGCAGGGGAGCTCCTACAATGAGCAGTTCTTC.